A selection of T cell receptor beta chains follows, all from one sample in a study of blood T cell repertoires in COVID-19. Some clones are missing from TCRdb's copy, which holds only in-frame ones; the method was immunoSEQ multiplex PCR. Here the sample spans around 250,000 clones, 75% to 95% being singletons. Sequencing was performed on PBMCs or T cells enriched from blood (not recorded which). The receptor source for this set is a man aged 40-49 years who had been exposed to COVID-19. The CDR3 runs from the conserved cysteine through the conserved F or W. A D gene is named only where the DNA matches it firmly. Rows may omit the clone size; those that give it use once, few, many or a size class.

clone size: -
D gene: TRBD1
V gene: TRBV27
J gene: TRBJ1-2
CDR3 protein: CASSSTGARYGYTF
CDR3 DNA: TGTGCCAGCAGTTCGACAGGGGCTCGTTATGGCTACACCTTC

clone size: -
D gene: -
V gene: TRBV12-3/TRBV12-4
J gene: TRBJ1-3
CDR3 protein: CATGSGNTIYF
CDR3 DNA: TGTGCCACGGGGTCCGGAAACACCATATATTTT

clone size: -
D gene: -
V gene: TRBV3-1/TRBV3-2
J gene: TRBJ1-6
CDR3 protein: CASSAHGGYGNSPLHF
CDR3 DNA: TGTGCCAGCAGCGCACACGGAGGGTACGGTAATTCACCCCTCCACTTT

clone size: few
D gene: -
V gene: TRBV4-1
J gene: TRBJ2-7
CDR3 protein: CASSQVYEPGAYEQYF
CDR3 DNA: TGCGCCAGCAGCCAGGTTTACGAGCCGGGAGCCTACGAGCAGTACTTC

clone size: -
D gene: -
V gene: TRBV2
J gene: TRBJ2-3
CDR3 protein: CASRREVVTDTQYF
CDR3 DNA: TGTGCCAGCCGGAGGGAGGTTGTCACAGATACGCAGTATTTT

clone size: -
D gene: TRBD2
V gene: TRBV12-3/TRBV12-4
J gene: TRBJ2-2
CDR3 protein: CASTVLATGELFF
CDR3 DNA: TGTGCCAGCACCGTACTAGCGACCGGGGAGCTGTTTTTT

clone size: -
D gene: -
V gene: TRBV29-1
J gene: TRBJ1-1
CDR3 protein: CSVEKARGRGTEAFF
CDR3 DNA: TGCAGCGTTGAAAAGGCTCGGGGCAGGGGTACTGAAGCTTTCTTT

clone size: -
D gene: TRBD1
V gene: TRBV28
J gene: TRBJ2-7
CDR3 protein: CASSFSAEGQNSYEQYF
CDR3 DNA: TGTGCCAGCAGTTTCTCTGCAGAGGGACAGAACTCCTACGAGCAGTACTTC

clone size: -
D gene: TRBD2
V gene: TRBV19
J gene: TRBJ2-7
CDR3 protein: CASRGLAGGSYEQYF
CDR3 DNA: TGTGCCAGTAGAGGGCTAGCGGGAGGGTCCTACGAGCAGTACTTC

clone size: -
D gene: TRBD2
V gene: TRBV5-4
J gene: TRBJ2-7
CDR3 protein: CASSPRAGPSYEQYF
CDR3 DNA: TGTGCCAGCAGCCCTAGAGCGGGACCAAGCTACGAGCAGTACTTC

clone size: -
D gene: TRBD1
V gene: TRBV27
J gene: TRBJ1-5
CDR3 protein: CASSLSIGGLLIGNQPQHF
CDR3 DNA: TGTGCCAGCAGTTTATCGATAGGGGGCCTCTTGATTGGCAATCAGCCCCAGCATTTT

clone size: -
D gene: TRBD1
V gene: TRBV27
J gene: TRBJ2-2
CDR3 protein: CASSPIQGPNTGELFF
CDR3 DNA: TGTGCCAGCAGTCCAATACAGGGGCCGAACACCGGGGAGCTGTTTTTT

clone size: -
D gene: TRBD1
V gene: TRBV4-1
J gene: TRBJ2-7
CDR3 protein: CASSQAVGQGAYEQYF
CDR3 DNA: TGCGCCAGCAGCCAAGCCGTAGGACAGGGGGCCTACGAGCAGTACTTC

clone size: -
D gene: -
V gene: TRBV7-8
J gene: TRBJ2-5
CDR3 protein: CASSLASRGETQYF
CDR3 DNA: TGTGCCAGCAGCTTAGCTAGTCGGGGAGAGACCCAGTACTTC

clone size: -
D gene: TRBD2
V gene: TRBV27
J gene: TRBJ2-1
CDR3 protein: CASSLWASGRGNEQFF
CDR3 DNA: TGTGCCAGCAGTTTATGGGCTAGCGGGAGGGGTAATGAGCAGTTCTTC

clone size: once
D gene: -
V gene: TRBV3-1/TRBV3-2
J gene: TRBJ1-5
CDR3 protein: CASSHSLWGEGQPQHF
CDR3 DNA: TGTGCCAGCAGCCATTCCCTATGGGGGGAAGGACAGCCCCAGCATTTT

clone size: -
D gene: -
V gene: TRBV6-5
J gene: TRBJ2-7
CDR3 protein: CASLRQIVPYEQYF
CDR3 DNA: TGTGCCAGCCTTAGACAGATCGTCCCCTACGAGCAGTACTTC

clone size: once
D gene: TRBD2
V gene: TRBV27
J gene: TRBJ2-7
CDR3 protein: CASSLTSGRTYEQYF
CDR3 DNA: TGTGCCAGCAGTTTAACCAGCGGGAGAACCTACGAGCAGTACTTC

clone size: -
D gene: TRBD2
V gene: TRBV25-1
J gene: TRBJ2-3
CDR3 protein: CASSPPTSGSSTQYF
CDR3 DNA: TGTGCCAGCAGCCCCCCGACTAGCGGGAGTAGTACGCAGTATTTT

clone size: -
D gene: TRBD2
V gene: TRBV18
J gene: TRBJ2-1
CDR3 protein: CASSPTSGTYNEQFF
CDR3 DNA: TGTGCCAGCTCACCGACTAGCGGAACCTACAATGAGCAGTTCTTC

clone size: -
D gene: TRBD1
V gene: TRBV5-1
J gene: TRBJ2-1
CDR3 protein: CASRETGVDEQFF
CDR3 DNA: TGCGCCAGCAGGGAGACAGGGGTCGATGAGCAGTTCTTC

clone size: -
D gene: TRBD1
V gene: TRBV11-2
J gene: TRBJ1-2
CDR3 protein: CASSSPGQGRYGYTF
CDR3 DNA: TGTGCCAGCAGCTCGCCGGGACAGGGGAGGTATGGCTACACCTTC

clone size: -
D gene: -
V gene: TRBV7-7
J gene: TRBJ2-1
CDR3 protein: CASSRRKSSYNEQFF
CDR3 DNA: TGTGCTAGCAGCCGCAGGAAGAGCTCCTACAATGAGCAGTTCTTC

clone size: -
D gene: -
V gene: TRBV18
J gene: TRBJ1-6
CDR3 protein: CASSPRGGTNSPLHF
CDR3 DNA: TGTGCCAGCTCACCAAGGGGAGGGACTAATTCACCCCTCCACTTT

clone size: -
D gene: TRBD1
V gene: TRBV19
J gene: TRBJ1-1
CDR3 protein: CASSKALPGQVMNTEAFF
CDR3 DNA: TGTGCCAGTAGTAAAGCTCTCCCGGGACAGGTAATGAACACTGAAGCTTTCTTT

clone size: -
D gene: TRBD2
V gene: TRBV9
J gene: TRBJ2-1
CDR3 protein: CASSVGREGLYEQFF
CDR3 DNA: TGTGCCAGCAGCGTAGGGCGGGAGGGCCTCTATGAGCAGTTCTTC

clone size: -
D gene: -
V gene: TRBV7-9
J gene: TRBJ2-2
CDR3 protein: CASSLYSDQNTGELFF
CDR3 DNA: TGTGCCAGCAGCTTATATAGCGACCAGAACACCGGGGAGCTGTTTTTT

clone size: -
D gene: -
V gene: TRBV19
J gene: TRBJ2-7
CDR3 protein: CASSIDRAGPYEQYF
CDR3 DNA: TGTGCCAGTAGTATAGATCGTGCAGGCCCCTACGAGCAGTACTTC

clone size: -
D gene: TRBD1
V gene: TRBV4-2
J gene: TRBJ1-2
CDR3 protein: CASSQDPGTGNYGYTF
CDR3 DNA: TGTGCCAGCAGCCAAGACCCCGGGACAGGCAACTATGGCTACACCTTC

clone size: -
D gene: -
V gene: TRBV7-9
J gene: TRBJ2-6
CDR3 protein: CASSLSSGPGANVLTF
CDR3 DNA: TGTGCCAGCAGCTTATCGTCAGGGCCTGGGGCCAACGTCCTGACTTTC

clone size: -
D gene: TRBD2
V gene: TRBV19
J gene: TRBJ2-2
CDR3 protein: CASSITGTSGATGELFF
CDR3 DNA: TGTGCCAGTAGCATTACCGGGACTAGCGGAGCCACCGGGGAGCTGTTTTTT

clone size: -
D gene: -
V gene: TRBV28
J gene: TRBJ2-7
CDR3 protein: CASSSPDSTHYEQYF
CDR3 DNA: TGTGCCAGCAGTTCCCCCGACAGTACCCACTACGAGCAGTACTTC

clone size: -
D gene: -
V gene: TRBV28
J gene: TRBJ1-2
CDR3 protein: CASREPTDLGYTF
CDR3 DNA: TGTGCCAGCAGGGAACCGACAGACCTTGGCTACACCTTC

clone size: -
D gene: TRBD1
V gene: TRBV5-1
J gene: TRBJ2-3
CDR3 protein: CASSLENIPGQRQYF
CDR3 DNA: TGCGCCAGCAGCTTGGAAAATATTCCGGGACAGAGACAGTATTTT

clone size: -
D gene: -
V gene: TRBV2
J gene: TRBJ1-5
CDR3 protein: CASSTRTVGQPQHF
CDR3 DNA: TGTGCCAGCAGTACAAGGACAGTCGGTCAGCCCCAGCATTTT

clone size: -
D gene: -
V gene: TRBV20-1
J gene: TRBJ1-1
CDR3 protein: CSATRGPEAFF
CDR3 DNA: TGCAGTGCTACCAGGGGACCTGAAGCTTTCTTT

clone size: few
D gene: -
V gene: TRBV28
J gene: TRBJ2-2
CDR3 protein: CASSLFGGELFF
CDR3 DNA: TGTGCCAGCAGTTTATTCGGCGGGGAGCTGTTTTTT

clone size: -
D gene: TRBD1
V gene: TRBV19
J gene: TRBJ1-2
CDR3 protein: CASSLSTGANYGYTF
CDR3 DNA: TGTGCCAGTAGCCTATCGACAGGGGCCAACTATGGCTACACCTTC

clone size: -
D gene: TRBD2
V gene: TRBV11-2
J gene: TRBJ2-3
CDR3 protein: CASSLTSGTSTDTQYF
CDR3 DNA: TGTGCCAGCAGCTTAACTAGCGGGACTAGCACAGATACGCAGTATTTT

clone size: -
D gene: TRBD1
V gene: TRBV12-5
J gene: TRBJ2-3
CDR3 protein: CASGLGQGAATQYF
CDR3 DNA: TGTGCTAGTGGTTTGGGACAGGGGGCAGCTACGCAGTATTTT

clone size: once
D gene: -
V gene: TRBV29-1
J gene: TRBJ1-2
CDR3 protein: CSVEVGGYGYTF
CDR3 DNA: TGCAGCGTTGAGGTGGGGGGCTATGGCTACACCTTC

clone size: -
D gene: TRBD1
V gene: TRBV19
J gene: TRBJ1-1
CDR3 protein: CASSLDRLNTEAFF
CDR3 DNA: TGTGCCAGTAGTCTGGACAGGCTGAACACTGAAGCTTTCTTT

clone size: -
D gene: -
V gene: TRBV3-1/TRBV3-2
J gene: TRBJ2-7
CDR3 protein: CASKKGEANYEQYF
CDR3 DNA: TGTGCCAGCAAAAAAGGAGAGGCGAACTACGAGCAGTACTTC

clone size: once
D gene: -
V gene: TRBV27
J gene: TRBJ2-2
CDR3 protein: CASSGTDGVMNTGELFF
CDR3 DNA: TGTGCCAGCAGTGGCACCGACGGAGTGATGAACACCGGGGAGCTGTTTTTT

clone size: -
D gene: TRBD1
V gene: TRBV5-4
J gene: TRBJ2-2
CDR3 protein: CASSGTANTGELFF
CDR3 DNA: TGTGCCAGCAGCGGGACAGCGAACACCGGGGAGCTGTTTTTT

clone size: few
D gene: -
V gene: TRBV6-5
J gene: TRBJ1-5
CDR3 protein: CASSVTGRAQPQHF
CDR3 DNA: TGTGCCAGCAGCGTTACAGGTCGGGCTCAGCCCCAGCATTTT

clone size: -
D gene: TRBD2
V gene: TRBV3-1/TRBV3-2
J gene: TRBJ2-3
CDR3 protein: CASSPQTSVYETDTQYF
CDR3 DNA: TGTGCCAGCAGCCCACAAACTAGCGTGTATGAGACAGATACGCAGTATTTT